This T cell receptor beta chain is from a study of beta chain features in type 1 diabetes listed by TCRdb under 2018. Study-level background: No differences in mean age, gender distribution, total cell number or subset yield were found between patients and healthy donors. A total of around 100 million sorted cells were examined across all samples, and RNA yield correlated strongly with the number of cells per subset. In the study, TCRB repertoires of sorted circulating CD4+ T cell subsets from recently diagnosed type 1 diabetes patients were compared with those of matched healthy donors. Regulatory and stem cell-like memory subsets were obtained from only 8 patients and about 8 healthy donors, while naive and central memory subsets were obtained from all 30 or so donors. The study at large found these results: PCR might favor shorter templates, but patient and control samples were amplified and corrected together, so any skew would affect both groups equally. Because cDNA rather than genomic DNA was sequenced, highly expressing activated cells could have been over-represented, although no difference in activation and CD3 levels was found between groups. Naive, central memory and regulatory TCRB repertoires appeared more similar among patients than among healthy donors. At VDJ recombination sites, type 1 diabetes patients had fewer insertions and more deleted nucleotides, which implies abnormalities in thymic rearrangement. HLA sub-analyses involved small numbers of individuals, so any influence of HLA type on TCRB rearrangement remained unresolved. Type 1 diabetes patients showed a moderate but significant shortening of TCRB CDR3 length in all four CD4+ subsets.

Counted from cysteine to phenylalanine, this CDR3 has 15 amino acids. Of all the DNA, just the CDR3 is kept, 45 bases in frame from base 1. V trim: 0 bases; J trim: 7 bases; unmatched bases: 5. CDR1 and CDR2 were assigned from the germline V gene as LGHNA and YSLEER. In regard to this clone: Which antigen it targets is not known. Base-call qualities are not available, and no considerably larger clone is one nucleotide away.

The entire amount of isolated RNA was reverse transcribed using the High Capacity cDNA Reverse Transcription Kit, so the sequenced TCRB transcripts were expressed ones. Deep immunoSEQ sequencing was performed on naive, central memory and regulatory T cell samples, with an average of around 3.4 million total reads per sample. Sorted cells were lysed in RLT buffer, and RNA was extracted using DNase-treated RNeasy Micro or Mini kits according to cell number. To prevent cross-contamination, each cell subset was processed individually, whereas patient and healthy donor samples were processed jointly. The immunoSEQ multiplex PCR was used to amplify TCRB sequences from cDNA, generating 87-bp fragments that spanned the CDR3 region. Sequencing of the amplicons was done on the Illumina HiSeq platform. As for how the authors treated the data: Synthetic template baselines were used to correct PCR bias computationally, reads within Hamming distance 2 were collapsed, and singletons that could not be merged were discarded. Reads were aligned against IMGT to assign V, D and J genes, CDR3 length and insertions or deletions at six rearrangement sites. Clonotype counts were normalized to sorted cell number within each subset before computing true diversity and Gini coefficients with the tcR R package. Repertoire sharing was quantified using the overlap coefficient calculated on TCRB nucleotide sequences. Out-of-frame TCRB sequences from naive cells were analyzed to stand in for the pre-selection repertoire. TCRdb provides this immuneACCESS table in a form limited to in-frame rearrangements. Some clones are lacking; in checked studies, under half of them reflect an unresolved V gene, and why the rest are absent is not known. V and J calls and clone size come straight from that table; D and trimming were deduced from the DNA. This sample is represented by about 900,000 clones; around a sixth of them were singletons. The biggest ten clones account for 0.023% of the sample.

Each donor gave one peripheral blood draw, around 100 mL on average, collected into heparinised tubes. Using a panel that included CD45RO, CCR7, CD25, CD127, CD95 and CD27, naive, central memory, regulatory and stem cell-like memory CD4+ T cells were sorted on a BD FACSAria II. A purity above 98% was achieved for all sorted populations. Right away, PBMCs were isolated by Lymphoprep density gradient centrifugation and were stained directly, with no culture step. So that batch effects would be minimized, each experiment stained and sorted samples in pairs, pairing one healthy donor with one patient. This sequence uses TRBV4-3 and TRBJ2-1; TRBD2 agrees with 8 junctional bases. This TCR was recovered from a woman aged 18-29 years in good health. Sequenced sample: naive CD4+ T cells from blood. This sample's cell subset or site label indicates: true naive CD4+ T cells. The CDR3 reads CASSQEASGRNEQFF. The DNA sequence is given as TGCGCCAGCAGCCAAGAGGCCAGCGGGAGAAATGAGCAGTTCTTC.